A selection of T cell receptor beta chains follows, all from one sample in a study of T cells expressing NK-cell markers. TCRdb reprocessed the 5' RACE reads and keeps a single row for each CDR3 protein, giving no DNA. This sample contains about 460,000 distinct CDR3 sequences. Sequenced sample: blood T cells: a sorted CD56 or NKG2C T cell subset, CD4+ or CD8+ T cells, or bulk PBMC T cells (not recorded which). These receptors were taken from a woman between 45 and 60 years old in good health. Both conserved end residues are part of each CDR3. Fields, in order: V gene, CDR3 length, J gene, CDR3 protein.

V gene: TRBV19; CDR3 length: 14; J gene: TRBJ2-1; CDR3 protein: CASSTGRDLSEQFF
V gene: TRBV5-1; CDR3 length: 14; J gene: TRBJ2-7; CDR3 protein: CASSGLGRPYEQYF
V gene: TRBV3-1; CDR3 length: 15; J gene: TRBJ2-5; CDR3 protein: CASSHSWGLGETQYF
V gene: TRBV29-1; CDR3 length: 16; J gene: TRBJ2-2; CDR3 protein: CSVEGPAGLNTGELFF
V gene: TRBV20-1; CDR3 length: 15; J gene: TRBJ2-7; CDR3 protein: CSARKQAGGRNEQYF
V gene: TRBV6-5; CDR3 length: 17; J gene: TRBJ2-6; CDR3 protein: CASSSGTGRSGANVLTF
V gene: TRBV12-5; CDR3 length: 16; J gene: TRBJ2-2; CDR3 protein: CASGLTTGTSTGELFF
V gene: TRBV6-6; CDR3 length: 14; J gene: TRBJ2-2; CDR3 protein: CASSPEGPTGELFF
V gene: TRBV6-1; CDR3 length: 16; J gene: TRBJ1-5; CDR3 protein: CASRFGGTDPNQPQHF
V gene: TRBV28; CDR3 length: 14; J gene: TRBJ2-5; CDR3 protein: CASSPGLALAAQYF
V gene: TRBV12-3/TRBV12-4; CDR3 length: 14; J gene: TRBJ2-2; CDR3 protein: CASKRGQWTGELFF
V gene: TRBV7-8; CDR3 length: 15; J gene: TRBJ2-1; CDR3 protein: CASSRAGGPQNEQFF
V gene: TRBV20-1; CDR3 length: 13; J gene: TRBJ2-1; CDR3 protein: CSADRITGREQFF
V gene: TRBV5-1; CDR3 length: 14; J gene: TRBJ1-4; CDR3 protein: CASTTSGANEKLFF
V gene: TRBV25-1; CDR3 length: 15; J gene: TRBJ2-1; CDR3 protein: CASGIAGGPTNEQFF
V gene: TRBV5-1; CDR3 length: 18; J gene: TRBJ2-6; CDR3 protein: CASSPRGQGVTGANVLTF
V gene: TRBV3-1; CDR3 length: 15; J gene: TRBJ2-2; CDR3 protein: CASSPPLGFTGELFF
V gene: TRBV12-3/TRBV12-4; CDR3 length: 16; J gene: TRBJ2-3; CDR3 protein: CASSFIAGAPTDTQYF
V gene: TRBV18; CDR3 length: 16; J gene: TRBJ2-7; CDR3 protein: CASSPETGPLAYEQYF
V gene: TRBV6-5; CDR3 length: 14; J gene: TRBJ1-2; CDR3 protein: CASRNPGQGTQDTF
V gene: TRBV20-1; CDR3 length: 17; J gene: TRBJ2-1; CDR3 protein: CSARVFGSGQLNNEQFF
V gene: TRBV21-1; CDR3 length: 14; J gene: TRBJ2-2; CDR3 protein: CASSKAGTTGELFF
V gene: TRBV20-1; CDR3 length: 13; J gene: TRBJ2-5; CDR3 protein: CSATLAGPETQYF
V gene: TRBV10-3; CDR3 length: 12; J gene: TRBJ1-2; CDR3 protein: CASDGGADGYTF
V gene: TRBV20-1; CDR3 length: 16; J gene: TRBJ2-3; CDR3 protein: CSALPSGGGEPDTQYF
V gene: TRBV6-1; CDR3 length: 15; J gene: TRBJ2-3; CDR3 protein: CASSESRTLTDTQYF
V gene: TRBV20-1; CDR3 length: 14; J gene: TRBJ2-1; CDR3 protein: CSALGDRVLGEQFF
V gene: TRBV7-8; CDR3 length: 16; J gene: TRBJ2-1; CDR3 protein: CASSPKPGYPYNEQFF
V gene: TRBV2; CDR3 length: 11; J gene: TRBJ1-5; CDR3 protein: CASSEKGPQHF
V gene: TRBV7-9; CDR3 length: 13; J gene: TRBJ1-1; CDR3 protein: CASSLSVGTEAFF
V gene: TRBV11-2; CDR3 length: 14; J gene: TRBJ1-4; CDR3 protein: CASSRFGVNEKLFF